A single T cell receptor (beta chain) is shown here with its context. The germline V gene has CDR1 MDHEN and CDR2 SYDVKM. There are 15 residues in the CDR3. Deletions cut 1 base from V and 4 bases from J, with 12 bases between. These data come from a study of technical replicates of blood from a handful of donors. TCRdb's copy holds only in-frame clones and misses some; the assay was immunoSEQ multiplex PCR. The repertoire has some 94,000 clones, about 95% of them found once; the top ten carry about 0.39%. The TCR originated in a human donor in good health. The sample comprised T cells isolated from PBMCs. The chain links TRBV28 to TRBJ2-3, with a possible D match to TRBD2 (6 bases). In DNA form, the CDR3 reads TGTGCCAGCAGTTTATATGGGGGAGGCTCAGATACGCAGTATTTT. This encodes CASSLYGGGSDTQYF.